This T cell receptor beta chain was obtained from a study of cytomegalovirus exposure and HLA in healthy donors (dated by TCRdb to about 2017). In the study overall: According to a later analysis, the approximately 130 validation repertoires were produced on the same platform as the 600 to 850 repertoires of the first cohort. Along with the roughly 610-subject first cohort, a separate validation cohort of over a hundred different subjects was used. The aim of the study was to test whether cataloging public T cell receptors could identify signatures of past pathogen exposure. The study combined high-throughput TCR immunosequencing, statistical association of individual TCRs with disease status, and machine learning to predict cytomegalovirus infection status.

The donors belonged to the validation cohort of 120 subjects, which was separate from the approximately 700-subject first cohort. Overall results and qualifications from the work: In a later analysis, TCRs clustered in the first cohort were found to also tend to co-occur in the roughly 130 validation repertoires, with over 90% of cluster scores above 0. The study gave a list of about 150 TCR beta chains associated with cytomegalovirus. Three of the identified cytomegalovirus-associated TCR beta chains were confirmed in vitro to be specific for cytomegalovirus antigens. While some public TCRs were present in many individuals, most TCR sequences turned up only very rarely across donors. The classifier was reported to diagnose cytomegalovirus status with high specificity and sensitivity in both the original cohort and the validation cohort. All 120 or so repertoires were used to score co-occurrence in the validation cohort in a later analysis, because that analysis had no HLA typing for the cohort. According to the authors, the approach could potentially be generalized to other disease states and immunological phenotypes.

Note on this clone: No cognate antigen has been identified for it. Within one base of it there is no much larger clone, and no base qualities were kept.

The library was prepared using the immunoSEQ multiplex PCR assay. On the authors' methods: A statistical classification framework was developed to diagnose cytomegalovirus status using the catalog of TCR beta chain sequences. This is the immuneACCESS table as TCRdb keeps it, with only in-frame sequences that have V and J called. A part of the clones is gone; compared with another copy, unresolved V genes explain less than half, and the rest is unexplained. The V and J calls and clone size were taken over from that table, and D and trimming were inferred from the DNA. The table for this sample lists roughly 200,000 clones; around 81% of them were counted only once. Jointly, the top ten make up about 2.8% of the sample. The receptor comes from a woman under 30 in good health and CMV-seropositive. Sequenced: PBMCs.

The CDR3 protein is CASSLGAGRDTQYF. The DNA is TGTGCCAGCAGCTTAGGGGCGGGGAGAGATACGCAGTATTTT. The chain joins TRBV13 to TRBJ2-3; matching of 6 bases hints at TRBD2 as the D gene. The CDR3, cysteine through phenylalanine, is 14 amino acids long. Just CDR3 DNA is preserved here, 42 bases in frame from base 1. The germline V gene (reference sequence) supplies CDR1 PRHDT and CDR2 FYEKMQ. V was cut back by 0 bases and J by 5 bases, leaving a gap of 9 bases between them.